This is a list of T cell receptor beta chains from one sample in a study of TIL therapy for anti-PD-1-resistant metastatic lung cancer. Measured with immunoSEQ multiplex PCR; TCRdb has only the in-frame clones, and not every one. The sample has 9,000 to 9,500 clones, about 74% seen once. Sequences were derived from tumor tissue, sampled at baseline. The receptors stem from a person aged 25 to 79 with non-small cell lung cancer. Each CDR3 is given with its conserved first and last residue. The order of the fields is V gene, clone size, CDR3 protein. Where a row states a size, it is once, few, many or the class of an expanded clone; other rows omit it.

>TRBV6-5|NA
CASSQTRNQPQHF
>TRBV6-5|NA
CASSYSTAPKGYTF
>TRBV6-5|NA
CASSTQGVNYGYTF
>TRBV6-1|NA
CASSGRQLIYGYTF
>TRBV20-1|NA
CSARQETQYF
>TRBV7-6|NA
CASSLFGLRDPFYEQYF
>TRBV5-4|NA
CASSLSYADTQYF
>TRBV6-5|NA
CASSYLRQGGYEQYF
>TRBV7-2|NA
CASSLYLRASGANVLTF
>TRBV5-6|NA
CASSSSGGSSGANVLTF
>TRBV5-4|few
CASKTKDRGDTQYF
>TRBV7-9|NA
CASSLGTGAYGYTF
>TRBV7-6|few
CASRPTSGSGELFF
>TRBV4-2|NA
CASSQARWGYTF
>TRBV7-2|NA
CASSWEAGVQYF
>TRBV21-1|NA
CASSKPDLRRQPQHF
>TRBV5-1|NA
CASSLSGGAINEQFF
>TRBV28|NA
CAIQGAPRVNQPQHF
>TRBV7-6|NA
CASSLEGRGLGADTQYF
>TRBV27|once
CASSFSGDWETQYF
>TRBV28|NA
CATQGARRETQYF
>TRBV11-2|medium-sized
CASSLGTGIGNEKLFF
>TRBV5-4|NA
CASSSIFYTEAFF
>TRBV30|NA
CAWSEGGGFYEQYF
>TRBV6-5|few
CASSYSTDSNYGYTF
>TRBV5-4|NA
CASSSVIDTQYF
>TRBV7-2|NA
CASFTGLNEQFF
>TRBV20-1|NA
CSASFLREQYF
>TRBV6-6|few
CASSSTGTGAYNEQFF
>TRBV4-2|NA
CASSQWTSSYNEQFF
>TRBV9|NA
CASSLTSGGGTDTQYF
>TRBV6-5|NA
CASRGREFGYTF
>TRBV9|NA
CASSALPTGTGELFF
>TRBV27|NA
CASKQNTEAFF
>TRBV5-4|NA
CASSFGTGGEKTQYF
>TRBV4-3|NA
CASSQDRGQGNEKLFF
>TRBV6-5|NA
CASSEHLVGTEAFF
>TRBV25-1|NA
CASSPVAGVETQYF
>TRBV25-1|NA
CASSVTGTYNSPLHF
>TRBV4-1|NA
CASSQVGITNQPQHF
>TRBV6-5|few
CASSYTTGDNEKLFF
>TRBV4-1|NA
CASSPGLAGGYEQYF
>TRBV5-1|NA
CASSLDPATNEKLFF
>TRBV27|NA
CASSLRAGELFF
>TRBV6-7|NA
CASSWLGVDNSPLHF